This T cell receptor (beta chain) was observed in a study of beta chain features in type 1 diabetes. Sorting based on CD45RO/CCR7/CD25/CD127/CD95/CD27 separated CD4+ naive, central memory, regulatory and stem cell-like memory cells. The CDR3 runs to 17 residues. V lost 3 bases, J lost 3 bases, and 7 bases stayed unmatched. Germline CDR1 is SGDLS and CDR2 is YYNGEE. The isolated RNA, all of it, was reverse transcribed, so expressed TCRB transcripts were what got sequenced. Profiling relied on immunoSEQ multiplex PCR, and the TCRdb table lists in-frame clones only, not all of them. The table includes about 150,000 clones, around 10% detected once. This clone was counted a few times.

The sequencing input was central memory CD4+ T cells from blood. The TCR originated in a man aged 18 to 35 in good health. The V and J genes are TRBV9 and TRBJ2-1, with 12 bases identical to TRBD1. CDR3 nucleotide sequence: TGTGCCAGCAGCGCTCGGGACAGGGGGCAAGGCTACAATGAGCAGTTCTTC. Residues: CASSARDRGQGYNEQFF.